This T cell receptor (beta chain) was recorded in a study of T cells in Graves' hyperthyroidism and ophthalmopathy. Amplified TCR beta CDR3 regions came from RNA transcripts. The HTBI primer set drove a first-round RT-PCR of the TCR CDR3. TCRdb reprocessed the multiplex PCR reads via MiXCR and lists one record per CDR3 protein. The sample includes around 700,000 distinct CDR3 sequences, approximately 19% seen only once; the top ten take 16%. When hyperthyroidism was first diagnosed, the blood sample was taken, preceding any ophthalmopathy symptoms. Isolation of PBMCs was performed on 8.5 to 10 ml fresh peripheral blood. Trimming took 5 bases from V and 4 from J, leaving 12 bases between them. Germline V gives CDR1 MNHNS, CDR2 SASEGT. The CDR3 length is 15 residues.

The source is a woman in her fifties or sixties with Graves' hyperthyroidism that later progressed to Graves' ophthalmopathy. The rearrangement joins TRBV6-1 to TRBJ2-6; no definite D call. Sample: blood. CDR3 sequence reads: CASSYYRGGANVLTF. CDR3 nucleotides: TGTGCCAGCAGTTATTACCGAGGAGGGGCCAACGTCCTGACTTTC.